The 28 T cell receptor beta chains below come from one sample, sequenced in a study of OX40 agonist ivuxolimab in advanced cancers. Clones were sequenced by immunoSEQ multiplex PCR, and TCRdb holds only the in-frame ones, with some missing. The sample carries fewer than 70,000 clones, around 93% recorded once. Material: CD4+ or CD8+ T cells sorted from blood, obtained in a trial of the OX40 agonist ivuxolimab. The origin of the receptors is an adult with an advanced solid tumor such as melanoma, head and neck, liver or kidney cancer.

This clone came up a few times. This sequence joins TRBV2 and TRBJ2-7; 9 bases match TRBD1. CDR3 length: 13 amino acids. The J segment lost 4 bases and the V segment lost 6 bases, leaving 4 bases of the junction unmatched. Germline V lookup: CDR1 SNHLY, CDR2 FYNNEI. CDR3 in DNA: TGTGCCAGCAGACGGGACAGGGAATACGAGCAGTACTTC. Encoded protein: CASRRDREYEQYF. Drawing the rest from reference TRBV2 and TRBJ2-7, the complete variable domain is EPEVTQTPSHQVTQMGQEVILRCVPISNHLYFYWYRQILGQKVEFLVSFYNNEISEKSEIFDDQFSVERPDGSNFTLKIRSTKLEDSAMYFCASRRDREYEQYFGPGTRLTVT.

The chain uses TRBV5-1 and TRBJ2-1; 10 bases map to TRBD2. V dropped 4 bases and J dropped 5; count of bases not matched to a gene: 6. Germline V CDR1 and CDR2: SGHRS, YFSETQ. The CDR3 loop spans 15 amino acids. This chain's CDR3 is CASSPGLANNNEQFF. The CDR3 DNA reads TGCGCCAGCAGCCCGGGACTAGCGAATAACAATGAGCAGTTCTTC. Complete variable domain (other parts from reference TRBV5-1 and TRBJ2-1): KAGVTQTPRYLIKTRGQQVTLSCSPISGHRSVSWYQQTPGQGLQFLFEYFSETQRNKGNFPGRFSGRQFSNSRSEMNVSTLELGDSALYLCASSPGLANNNEQFFGPGTRLTVL.

This rearrangement joins TRBV27 to TRBJ2-1; the D is unclear. This CDR3 is built from 12 residues. The V gene's germline CDR1 is MNHEY and CDR2 SMNVEV (reference sequence). V lost 5 bases to trimming and J lost 8 bases, with 10 bases between them. In nucleotides, the CDR3 is TGTGCCAGCAGTCCCTCCGGCTATGAGCAGTTCTTC. Translated, it gives CASSPSGYEQFF.

V is TRBV6-6 and J is TRBJ2-1; D is perhaps TRBD2 (6 bases). The length of the CDR3 is 15 residues. Deletions cut 6 bases from V and 4 bases from J, with 16 bases between. The V gene's germline CDR1 is MNHNY and CDR2 SVGAGI (reference sequence). CDR3 sequence reads: CASSPLNSGYNEQFF. DNA for the CDR3: TGTGCCAGCAGCCCCCTAAATAGCGGTTACAATGAGCAGTTCTTC.

The chain joins TRBV10-3 to TRBJ2-3, with TRBD2 identical over 7 bases. Germline CDR1 ENHRY, CDR2 SYGVKD. This CDR3 contains 17 residues. V was pared by 0 bases and J by 3 bases, with 9 bases of the junction left unmatched. CDR3 in amino acids: CAISESTASGSTDTQYF. The DNA for the CDR3 is TGTGCCATCAGTGAGTCGACGGCTAGCGGCTCTACAGATACGCAGTATTTT.

J is TRBJ2-7 and V is TRBV5-1; no clear D. Germline V gene lookup returns CDR1 SGHRS and CDR2 YFSETQ. The CDR3 contains 14 residues. The ends were cut back, 0 bases at V and 0 bases at J, with 7 bases in the middle. Written as DNA, the CDR3 is TGCGCCAGCAGCTTGGCCGGCACCTCCTACGAGCAGTACTTC. Translation: CASSLAGTSYEQYF.

The rearrangement links TRBV5-1 to TRBJ1-2; D gene unclear. CDR1 and CDR2 from the germline V gene are SGHRS and YFSETQ. This CDR3 region has 13 residues. Trimming took 0 bases from V and 8 from J, leaving 11 bases between them. The CDR3 coding sequence is TGCGCCAGCAGCTTGGCGACCTCGATCGGCTACACCTTC. Its translation: CASSLATSIGYTF.

This clone was recorded a few times. The chain has TRBV7-9 and TRBJ2-7; D gene uncertain. The CDR3 extends over 11 amino acids. Trimming took off 4 bases at V and 5 bases at J, with 6 bases between the two ends. Germline V lookup: CDR1 SEHNR, CDR2 FQNEAQ (reference sequence). The CDR3 region has the DNA TGTGCCAGCAGCTCCCATCACGAGCAGTACTTC. Translating it yields CASSSHHEQYF.

This clone has just one count. The V and J genes are TRBV7-9 and TRBJ2-2; D may be TRBD2 (6 bases). The germline V gene encodes CDR1 SEHNR and CDR2 FQNEAQ (reference sequence). The germline V and J ends were trimmed by 5 bases and 4 bases, with 11 bases remaining between them. The CDR3 contains 14 residues. This CDR3 reads CASSERDFTGELFF. In nucleotides, the CDR3 is TGTGCCAGCAGCGAACGGGACTTCACCGGGGAGCTGTTTTTT.

This clone was seen only once. The rearrangement links TRBV7-2 to TRBJ2-1; D remains unclear. V dropped 3 bases and J dropped 0 bases, with 9 bases sitting between them. There are 15 residues in the CDR3. CDR1 and CDR2 (germline): SGHTA, FQGNSA. CDR3 protein: CASSFDISSYNEQFF. The CDR3 nucleotides read TGTGCCAGCAGCTTTGACATCAGCTCCTACAATGAGCAGTTCTTC.

This chain links TRBV27 with TRBJ1-5; D gene ambiguous. The germline V and J ends were trimmed by 5 bases and 0 bases, with 8 bases remaining between them. The germline V gene encodes CDR1 MNHEY and CDR2 SMNVEV (reference sequence). The CDR3 has 14 amino acids. The CDR3 region has the DNA TGTGCCAGCAGTCGAGATAATAGCAATCAGCCCCAGCATTTT. Translated, it gives CASSRDNSNQPQHF.

The J gene is TRBJ2-7, the V gene TRBV6-5, with 7 bases matching TRBD1. The CDR3 covers 15 residues. Germline-derived CDR1 and CDR2 are MNHEY and SVGAGI. V shed 2 bases, J shed 2 bases, and the junction held 6 bases outside the gene matches. The CDR3 nucleotides are TGTGCCAGCAGTTACCCAGGGACAGCAACCTACGAGCAGTACTTC. Translated, it gives CASSYPGTATYEQYF.

The CDR3 nucleotides read TGTGCCAGCAGTGACTCGCCAGGGAGGTTCGCTGAAGCTTTCTTT. Protein: CASSDSPGRFAEAFF. The chain combines TRBV6-4 with TRBJ1-1; TRBD1 might be the D (5 bases). CDR1 is MRHNA and CDR2 is SNTAGT in the germline V gene. The germline V and J ends were trimmed by 0 bases and 6 bases, with 14 bases remaining between them. This CDR3 contains 15 residues.

The genes are TRBV19 and TRBJ1-5, with D unresolved. With 3 bases removed from V and 3 bases from J, the gap between germline ends came to 15 bases. This CDR3 spans 16 amino acids. From germline, CDR1 is LNHDA and CDR2 SQIVND (reference sequence). For the CDR3, the DNA is TGTGCCAGTAGTATTTGGGGATTTGGAGACAATCAGCCCCAGCATTTT. Protein: CASSIWGFGDNQPQHF.

The CDR3 is CASRVLGYYGYTF. CDR3 nucleotides: TGTGCCAGCAGGGTTCTCGGGTACTATGGCTACACCTTC. The V call is TRBV2, the J call TRBJ1-2; D is unclear. Trimming took off 6 bases at V and 3 bases at J, with 11 bases between the two ends. Germline V gene data show CDR1 as SNHLY and CDR2 as FYNNEI. The CDR3 covers 13 residues.

This chain links TRBV5-1 with TRBJ2-3, with 10 nucleotides matching TRBD2. CDR3 length: 15 amino acids. Germline assignment: CDR1 SGHRS and CDR2 YFSETQ. V lost 6 bases to trimming and J lost 3 bases; unmatched junction nucleotides: 7. CDR3 in DNA: TGCGCCAGCACTAGCGGGAGTCGTTTTACAGATACGCAGTATTTT. The encoded protein is CASTSGSRFTDTQYF. The variable domain in full, with the rest retrieved from reference TRBV5-1 and TRBJ2-3, is KAGVTQTPRYLIKTRGQQVTLSCSPISGHRSVSWYQQTPGQGLQFLFEYFSETQRNKGNFPGRFSGRQFSNSRSEMNVSTLELGDSALYLCASTSGSRFTDTQYFGPGTRLTVL.

The chain combines TRBV18 with TRBJ1-1, with TRBD1 identical over 7 bases. CDR3 size: 15 residues. CDR1 is KGHSH and CDR2 is LQKENI in the germline V gene. The J segment lost 0 bases and the V segment lost 3 bases, leaving 4 bases of the junction unmatched. The CDR3 sequence is CASSPGDRMNTEAFF. The DNA of the CDR3 is TGTGCCAGCTCACCGGGGGACAGAATGAACACTGAAGCTTTCTTT.

The chain joins TRBV19 to TRBJ1-2, with a possible D match to TRBD1 (6 bases). The CDR3 is 13 amino acids. Trimming shortened V by 5 bases and J by 4 bases, and 11 bases separated the two germline ends. Germline V gene data show CDR1 as LNHDA and CDR2 as SQIVND (reference sequence). The CDR3 loop reads CASSVTGSYGYTF. The CDR3 bases are TGTGCCAGTAGTGTAACAGGGTCCTATGGCTACACCTTC.

This chain links TRBV25-1 with TRBJ1-4, with D maybe TRBD1 (5 bases). The CDR3 contains 13 residues. Trimming took off 8 bases at V and 7 bases at J, with 14 bases between the two ends. Germline CDR1 and CDR2: MGHDK and SYGVNS. The CDR3 coding sequence is TGTGCCAGCGGGATAACAGGAGGTGAAAAACTGTTTTTT. As protein: CASGITGGEKLFF.

The chain combines TRBV18 with TRBJ1-3; unclear D gene. Looked up from germline, CDR1 is KGHSH and CDR2 is LQKENI. Trimming pared 0 bases from V and 0 bases from J, leaving 6 bases between. CDR3 length: 15 amino acids. The CDR3 reads CASSPPPPSGNTIYF. The DNA for the CDR3 is TGTGCCAGCTCACCACCGCCGCCCTCTGGAAACACCATATATTTT.

This chain links TRBV5-6 with TRBJ2-7; 14 positions match TRBD2. This CDR3 has 16 amino acids. V lost 4 bases to trimming and J lost 7 bases; unmatched junction nucleotides: 10. The germline gives CDR1 SGHDT, CDR2 YYEEEE. As DNA, the CDR3 is TGTGCCAGCAGCGCCGTCGGACTAGCGGGAGGTAGAGAGCAGTACTTC. Translation gives CASSAVGLAGGREQYF.

This clone was counted between two and nine times. The V and J genes are TRBV19 and TRBJ2-7; no clear D. The CDR3 extends over 15 amino acids. Germline CDR1 is LNHDA and CDR2 is SQIVND (reference sequence). V gave up 6 bases and J gave up 0 bases, with 15 bases separating them. CDR3 sequence (DNA): TGTGCCAGTAGGAAAGTGGACGGTTCCTCCTACGAGCAGTACTTC. It specifies CASRKVDGSSYEQYF.

About this clone: Other nucleotide sequences from this sample produce the same CDR3. The chain is built from TRBV19 and TRBJ1-1; perhaps TRBD1 as D (6 bases). Trimming pared 5 bases from V and 1 base from J, leaving 8 bases between. This CDR3 region has 13 residues. CDR1 is LNHDA and CDR2 is SQIVND in the germline V gene (reference sequence). For the CDR3, the DNA is TGTGCCAGTAGTGGACAGACGAACACTGAAGCTTTCTTT. Translation: CASSGQTNTEAFF.

The V gene is TRBV7-2, the J gene TRBJ2-1, with 7 bases lining up with TRBD2. V lost 5 bases and J lost 2; bases outside the gene matches: 6. CDR3 length: 15 amino acids. CDR1 is SGHTA and CDR2 is FQGNSA in the germline V gene. The CDR3 is CASSQAGTTYNEQFF. CDR3 sequence (DNA): TGTGCCAGCAGCCAAGCCGGGACTACCTACAATGAGCAGTTCTTC.

This chain joins TRBV7-2 and TRBJ2-3; 13 bases align to TRBD2. The trim removed 2 bases at V and 0 bases at J, leaving 8 bases unmatched. The germline V gene has CDR1 SGHTA and CDR2 FQGNSA. The length of the CDR3 is 19 residues. CDR3 nucleotides: TGTGCCAGCAGCTTAAGGACTACTAGCGGGAGGGCAAGCACAGATACGCAGTATTTT. It codes for CASSLRTTSGRASTDTQYF.

The CDR3, as DNA: TGTGCCACCGAACAGGGGGCGCACACCGGGGAGCTGTTTTTT. Protein product: CATEQGAHTGELFF. This chain links TRBV10-3 with TRBJ2-2; TRBD1 matches at 9 bases. Looked up from germline, CDR1 is ENHRY and CDR2 is SYGVKD. With V trimmed by 10 bases and J by 3 bases, 6 bases remained unmatched. This CDR3 is built from 14 residues.

The chain recombines TRBV5-6 with TRBJ2-7, with TRBD1 matching over 7 bases. J was trimmed by 3 bases and V by 4 bases; bases with no gene match: 7. There are 14 residues in the CDR3. Germline lookup yields CDR1 SGHDT and CDR2 YYEEEE. The CDR3 reads CASSTGQENYEQYF. The CDR3 region has the DNA TGTGCCAGCAGCACCGGACAGGAGAACTACGAGCAGTACTTC. Variable domain in full (rest from reference TRBV5-6 and TRBJ2-7): DAGVTQSPTHLIKTRGQQVTLRCSPKSGHDTVSWYQQALGQGPQFIFQYYEEEERQRGNFPDRFSGHQFPNYSSELNVNALLLGDSALYLCASSTGQENYEQYFGPGTRLTVT.

V is TRBV11-3 and J is TRBJ2-4; tentative D call: TRBD2 (6 bases). Germline CDR1 SGHNT, CDR2 YENEEA. The V gene lost 5 bases and the J gene lost 0 bases, with 17 bases spanning the gap. This CDR3 spans 17 amino acids. As DNA, the CDR3 is TGTGCCAGCAGCCCCTATGGCGGGATTCTAGCCAAAAACATTCAGTACTTC. It codes for CASSPYGGILAKNIQYF.